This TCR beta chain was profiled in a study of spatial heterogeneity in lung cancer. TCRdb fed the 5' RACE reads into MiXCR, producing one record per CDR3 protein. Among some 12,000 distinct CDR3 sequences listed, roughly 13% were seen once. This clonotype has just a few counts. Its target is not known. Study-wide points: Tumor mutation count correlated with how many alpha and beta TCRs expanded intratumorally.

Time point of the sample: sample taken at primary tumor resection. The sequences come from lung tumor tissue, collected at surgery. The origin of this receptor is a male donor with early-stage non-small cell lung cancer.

Here the CDR3 DNA reads TGTGCCAGCTCGGGGGCCTCGTCCTACAATGAGCAGTTCTTC. This codes for CASSGASSYNEQFF. This chain links TRBV7-2 with TRBJ2-1; possibly TRBD1 or TRBD2 for D (6 bases each). Germline CDR1 SGHTA, CDR2 FQGNSA. V gave up 8 bases and J gave up 1 base, with 12 bases separating them. CDR3 length: 14 amino acids.